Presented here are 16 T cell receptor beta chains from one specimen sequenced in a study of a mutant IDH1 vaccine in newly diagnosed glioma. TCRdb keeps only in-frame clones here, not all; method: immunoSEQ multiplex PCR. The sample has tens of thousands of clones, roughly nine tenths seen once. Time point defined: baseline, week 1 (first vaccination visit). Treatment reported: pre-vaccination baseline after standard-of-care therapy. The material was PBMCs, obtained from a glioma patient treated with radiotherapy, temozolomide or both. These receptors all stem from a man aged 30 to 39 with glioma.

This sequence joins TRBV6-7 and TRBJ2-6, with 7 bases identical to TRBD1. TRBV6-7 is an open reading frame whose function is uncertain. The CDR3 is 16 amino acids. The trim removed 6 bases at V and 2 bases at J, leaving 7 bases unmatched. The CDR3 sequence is CASRIDRVPGANVLTF. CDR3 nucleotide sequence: TGTGCCAGCAGAATAGACAGGGTCCCTGGGGCCAACGTCCTGACTTTC.

The CDR3 loop reads CASSSPPANYGYTF. CDR3 in DNA: TGCGCCAGCAGCTCCCCACCCGCTAACTATGGCTACACCTTC. The chain has TRBV5-1 and TRBJ1-2; no clear D gene. V was clipped by 3 bases and J by 0 bases, with 9 bases between them. The CDR3 sequence is 14 residues long. CDR1 is SGHRS, CDR2 YFSETQ, per germline.

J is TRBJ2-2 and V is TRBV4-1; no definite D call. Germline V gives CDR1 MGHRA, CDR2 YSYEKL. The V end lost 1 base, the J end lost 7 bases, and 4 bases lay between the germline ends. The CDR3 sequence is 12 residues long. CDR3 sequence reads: CASSQVHGELFF. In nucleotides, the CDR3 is TGCGCCAGCAGCCAAGTACACGGGGAGCTGTTTTTT.

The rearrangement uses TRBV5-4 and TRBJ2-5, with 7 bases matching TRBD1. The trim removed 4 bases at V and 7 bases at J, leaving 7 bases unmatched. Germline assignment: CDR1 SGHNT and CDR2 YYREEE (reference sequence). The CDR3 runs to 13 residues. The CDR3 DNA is TGTGCCAGCAGCCTCCAGGGGGAAGGGACCCAGTACTTC. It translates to CASSLQGEGTQYF.

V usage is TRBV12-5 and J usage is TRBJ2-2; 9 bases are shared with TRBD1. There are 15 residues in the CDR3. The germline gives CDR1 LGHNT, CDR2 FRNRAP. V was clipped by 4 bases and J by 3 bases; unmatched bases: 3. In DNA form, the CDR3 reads TGTGCTAGTGGTTGGGACAGGGAGTACACCGGGGAGCTGTTTTTT. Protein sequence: CASGWDREYTGELFF.

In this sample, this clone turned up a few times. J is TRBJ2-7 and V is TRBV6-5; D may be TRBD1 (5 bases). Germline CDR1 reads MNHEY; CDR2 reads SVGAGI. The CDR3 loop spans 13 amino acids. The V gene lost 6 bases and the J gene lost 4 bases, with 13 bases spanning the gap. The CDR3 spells CASRRTSNYEQYF. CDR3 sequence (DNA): TGTGCCAGCAGAAGGACAAGCAATTACGAGCAGTACTTC.

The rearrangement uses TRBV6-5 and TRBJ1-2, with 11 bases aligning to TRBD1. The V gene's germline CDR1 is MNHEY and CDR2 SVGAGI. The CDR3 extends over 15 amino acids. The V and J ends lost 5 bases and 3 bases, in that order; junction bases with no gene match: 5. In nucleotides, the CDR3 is TGTGCCAGCAGTCCGGACAGGGGGCGTTACTATGGCTACACCTTC. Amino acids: CASSPDRGRYYGYTF.

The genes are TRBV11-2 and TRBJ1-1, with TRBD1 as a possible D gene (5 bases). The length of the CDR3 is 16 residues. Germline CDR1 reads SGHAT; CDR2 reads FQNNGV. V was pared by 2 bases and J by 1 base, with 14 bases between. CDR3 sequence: CASSLPVGRGNTEAFF. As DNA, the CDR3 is TGTGCCAGCAGCTTACCCGTGGGACGGGGGAACACTGAAGCTTTCTTT.

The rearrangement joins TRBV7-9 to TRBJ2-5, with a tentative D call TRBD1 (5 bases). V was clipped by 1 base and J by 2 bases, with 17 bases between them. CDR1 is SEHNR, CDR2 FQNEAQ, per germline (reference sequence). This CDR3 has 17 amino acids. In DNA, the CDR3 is TGTGCCAGCAGCTTAGTGTATACCAGACAGCCGCAAGAGACCCAGTACTTC. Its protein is CASSLVYTRQPQETQYF.

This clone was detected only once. The CDR3 sequence: CASTLSGSYYEQYF. CDR3 nucleotide sequence: TGTGCCAGCACCCTGAGCGGGTCTTACTACGAGCAGTACTTC. The V gene is TRBV6-6, the J gene TRBJ2-7, with D perhaps matching TRBD2 (6 bases). This CDR3 is built from 14 residues. The V end lost 7 bases, the J end lost 3 bases, and 16 bases lay between the germline ends. Germline CDR1 reads MNHNY; CDR2 reads SVGAGI (reference sequence).

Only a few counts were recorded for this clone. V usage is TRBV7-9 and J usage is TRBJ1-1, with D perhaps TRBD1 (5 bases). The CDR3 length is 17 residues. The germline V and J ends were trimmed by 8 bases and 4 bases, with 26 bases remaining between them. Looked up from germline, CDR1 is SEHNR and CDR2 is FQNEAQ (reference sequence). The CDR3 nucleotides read TGTGCCAGCTTCGGGGGGTCGGGTTCGCGTTTGGGCACTGAAGCTTTCTTT. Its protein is CASFGGSGSRLGTEAFF. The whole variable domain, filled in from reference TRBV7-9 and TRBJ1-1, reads DTGVSQNPRHKITKRGQNVTFRCDPISEHNRLYWYRQTLGQGPEFLTYFQNEAQLEKSRLLSDRFSAERPKGSFSTLEIQRTEQGDSAMYLCASFGGSGSRLGTEAFFGQGTRLTVV.

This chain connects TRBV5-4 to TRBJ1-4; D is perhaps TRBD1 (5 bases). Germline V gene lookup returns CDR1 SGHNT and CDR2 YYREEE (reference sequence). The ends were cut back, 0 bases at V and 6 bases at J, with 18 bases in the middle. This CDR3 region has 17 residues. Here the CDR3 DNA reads TGTGCCAGCAGCTTGGGGGAGGGACGGTATAGGGATGAAAAACTGTTTTTT. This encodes CASSLGEGRYRDEKLFF.

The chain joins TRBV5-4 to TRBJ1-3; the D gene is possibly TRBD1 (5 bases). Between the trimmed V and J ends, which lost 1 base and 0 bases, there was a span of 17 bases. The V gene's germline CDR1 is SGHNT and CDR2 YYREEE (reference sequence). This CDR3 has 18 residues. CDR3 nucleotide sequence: TGTGCCAGCAGCTTGTGGCTCGGGGGGGGTCTCTCTGGAAACACCATATATTTT. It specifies CASSLWLGGGLSGNTIYF.

The CDR3 DNA reads as TGTGCCAGCAGGGGGACAGGGGTGGACTCACCCCTCCACTTT. This sequence encodes CASRGTGVDSPLHF. This sequence joins TRBV6-4 and TRBJ1-6; 10 bases line up with TRBD1. Germline V gene data show CDR1 as MRHNA and CDR2 as SNTAGT. This CDR3 region has 14 residues. The ends lost 6 bases at V and 10 bases at J; junction bases unmatched: 6.

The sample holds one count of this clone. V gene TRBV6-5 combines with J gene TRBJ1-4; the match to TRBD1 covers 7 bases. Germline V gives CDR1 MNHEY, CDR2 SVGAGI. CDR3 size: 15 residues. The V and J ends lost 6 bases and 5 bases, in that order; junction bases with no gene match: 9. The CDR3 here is CASSSRDSRNEKLFF. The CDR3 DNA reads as TGTGCCAGCAGCTCTCGGGACAGCCGAAATGAAAAACTGTTTTTT.

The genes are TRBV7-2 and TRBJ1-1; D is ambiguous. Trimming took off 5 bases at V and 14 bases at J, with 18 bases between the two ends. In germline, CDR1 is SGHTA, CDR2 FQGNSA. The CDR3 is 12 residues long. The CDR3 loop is CASSGRTDELFF. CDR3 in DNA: TGTGCCAGCAGCGGGAGGACGGACGAGCTGTTCTTT.